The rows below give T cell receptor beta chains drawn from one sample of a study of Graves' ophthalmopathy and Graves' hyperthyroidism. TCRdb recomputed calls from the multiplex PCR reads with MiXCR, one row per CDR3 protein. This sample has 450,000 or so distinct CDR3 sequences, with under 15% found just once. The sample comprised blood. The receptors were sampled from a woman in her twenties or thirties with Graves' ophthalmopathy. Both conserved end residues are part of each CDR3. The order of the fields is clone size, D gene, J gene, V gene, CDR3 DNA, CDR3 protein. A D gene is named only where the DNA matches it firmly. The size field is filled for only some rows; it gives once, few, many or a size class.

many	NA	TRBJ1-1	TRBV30	TGTGCCTGGATTGGACAGCCTAACACTGAAGCTTTCTTT	CAWIGQPNTEAFF
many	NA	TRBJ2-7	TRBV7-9	TGTGCCAGCAGCCCGGAAGTCCCGGAGCAGTACTTC	CASSPEVPEQYF
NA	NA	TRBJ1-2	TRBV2	TGTGCCATCATCCAGAGACAGGCCAACTATGGCTACACCTTC	CAIIQRQANYGYTF
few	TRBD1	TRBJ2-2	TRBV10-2	TGCGCCAGCAGCCCCCTGACAGGGTACACCGGGGAGCTGTTTTTT	CASSPLTGYTGELFF
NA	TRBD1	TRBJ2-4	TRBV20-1	TGCAGTGCTATTCAGGGGGCAGAAGTATCCAAAAACATTCAGTACTTC	CSAIQGAEVSKNIQYF
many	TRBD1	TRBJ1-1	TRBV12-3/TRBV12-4	TGTGCCAGCACCCCAACAGGGGGGTCCACTGAAGCTTTCTTT	CASTPTGGSTEAFF
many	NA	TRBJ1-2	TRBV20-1	TGCAGTGTTGCCCCCGGGACAAGCTATGGCTACACCTTC	CSVAPGTSYGYTF
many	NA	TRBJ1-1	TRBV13	TGTGCCAGCAGCCGATACCGGGACCTGTATGTATCCCAAAAAACAGCTGAAGCTTTCTTT	CASSRYRDLYVSQKTAEAFF
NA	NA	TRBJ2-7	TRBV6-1	TGTGCCAGCAGGCCGACAACAGTTCCCTACGAGCAGTACTTC	CASRPTTVPYEQYF
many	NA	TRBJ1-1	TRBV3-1	TGTGCCAGCATCTTAACGGGGGGCTATGGTGAAGCTTTCTTT	CASILTGGYGEAFF
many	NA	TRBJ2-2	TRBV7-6	TGTGCCAGCAGCGCAGCGACCGGGGAGCTGTTTTTT	CASSAATGELFF
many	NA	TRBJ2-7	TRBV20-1	TGCAGTGCTAGACCCGGAGGGGGCCGCTACGAGCAGTACTTC	CSARPGGGRYEQYF
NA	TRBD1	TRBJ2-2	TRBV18	TGTGCCAGCTCACCTCAACGACAGGGCAACACCGGGGAGCCGTTTTTT	CASSPQRQGNTGEPFF
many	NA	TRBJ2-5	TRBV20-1	TGCAGTGCTAGAGTTCTAGCCCACCAAGAGACCCAGTACTTC	CSARVLAHQETQYF
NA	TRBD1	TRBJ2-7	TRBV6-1	TGTGCCAGCAGGACGCAGGGGGAGACCTACGAGCAGTACTTC	CASRTQGETYEQYF
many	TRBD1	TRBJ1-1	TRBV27	TGTGCCAGCAGTCTCATTGGACAGGGCGAAAGTGAAGCTTTCTTT	CASSLIGQGESEAFF